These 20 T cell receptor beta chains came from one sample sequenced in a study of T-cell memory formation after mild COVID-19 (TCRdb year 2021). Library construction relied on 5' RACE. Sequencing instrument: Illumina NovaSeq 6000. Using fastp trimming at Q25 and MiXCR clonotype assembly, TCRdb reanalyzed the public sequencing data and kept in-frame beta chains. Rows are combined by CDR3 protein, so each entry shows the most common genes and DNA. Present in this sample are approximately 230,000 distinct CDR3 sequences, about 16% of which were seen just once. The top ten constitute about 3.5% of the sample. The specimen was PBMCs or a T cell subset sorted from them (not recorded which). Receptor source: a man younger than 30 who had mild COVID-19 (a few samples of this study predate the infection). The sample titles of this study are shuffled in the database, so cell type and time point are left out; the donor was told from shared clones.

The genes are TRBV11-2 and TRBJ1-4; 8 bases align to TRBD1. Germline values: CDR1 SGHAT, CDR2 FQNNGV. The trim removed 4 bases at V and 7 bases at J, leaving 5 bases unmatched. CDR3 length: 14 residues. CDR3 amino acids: CASSSGQGSEKLFF. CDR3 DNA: TGTGCCAGCAGCTCCGGACAGGGTAGTGAAAAACTGTTTTTT.

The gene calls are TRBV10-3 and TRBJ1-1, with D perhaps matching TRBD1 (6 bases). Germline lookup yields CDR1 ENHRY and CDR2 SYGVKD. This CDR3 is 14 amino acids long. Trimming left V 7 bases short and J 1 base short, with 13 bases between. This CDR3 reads CAITTGQTNTEAFF. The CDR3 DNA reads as TGTGCCATCACTACAGGACAGACGAACACTGAAGCTTTCTTT.

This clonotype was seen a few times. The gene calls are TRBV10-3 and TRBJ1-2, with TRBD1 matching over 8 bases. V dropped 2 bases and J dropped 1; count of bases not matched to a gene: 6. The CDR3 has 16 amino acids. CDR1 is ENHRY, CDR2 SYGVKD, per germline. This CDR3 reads CAISEPTGAFNYGYTF. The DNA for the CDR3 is TGTGCCATCAGTGAGCCGACAGGGGCCTTTAACTATGGCTACACCTTC.

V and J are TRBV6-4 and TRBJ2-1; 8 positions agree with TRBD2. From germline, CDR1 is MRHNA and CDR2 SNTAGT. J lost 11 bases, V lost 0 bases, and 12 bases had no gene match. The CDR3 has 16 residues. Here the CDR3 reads CASSDSTSGGRVKQFF. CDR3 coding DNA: TGTGCCAGCAGTGACTCGACATCGGGGGGGCGCGTCAAGCAGTTCTTC.

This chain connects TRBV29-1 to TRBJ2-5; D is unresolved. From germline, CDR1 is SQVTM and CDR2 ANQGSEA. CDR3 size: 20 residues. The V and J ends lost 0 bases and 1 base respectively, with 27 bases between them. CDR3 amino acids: CSVEDWYSSDLWGIQETQYF. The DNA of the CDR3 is TGCAGCGTTGAAGATTGGTATAGTTCGGATCTGTGGGGAATCCAAGAGACCCAGTACTTC.

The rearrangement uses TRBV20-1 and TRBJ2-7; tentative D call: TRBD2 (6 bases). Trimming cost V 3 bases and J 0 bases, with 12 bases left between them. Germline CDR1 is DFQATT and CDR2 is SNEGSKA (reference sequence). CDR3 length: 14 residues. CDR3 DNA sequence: TGCAGTGCTAGTGTCGCGGGGCTCTCCTACGAGCAGTACGTC. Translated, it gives CSASVAGLSYEQYV.

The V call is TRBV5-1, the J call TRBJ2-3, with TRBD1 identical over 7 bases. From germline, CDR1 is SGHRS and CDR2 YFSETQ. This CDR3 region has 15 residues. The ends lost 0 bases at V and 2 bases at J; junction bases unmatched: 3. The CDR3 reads CASSLGQGDTDTQYF. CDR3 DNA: TGCGCCAGCAGCTTGGGACAGGGTGACACAGATACGCAGTATTTT.

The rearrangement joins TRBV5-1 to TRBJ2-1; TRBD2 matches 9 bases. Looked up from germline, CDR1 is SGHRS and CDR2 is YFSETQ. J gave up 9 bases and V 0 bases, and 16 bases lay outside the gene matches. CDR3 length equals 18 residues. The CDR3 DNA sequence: TGCGCCAGCAGCTTGGAAACGGTTGCGCTAGCGGGGTTAGGTGAGCAGTTCTTC. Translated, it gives CASSLETVALAGLGEQFF.

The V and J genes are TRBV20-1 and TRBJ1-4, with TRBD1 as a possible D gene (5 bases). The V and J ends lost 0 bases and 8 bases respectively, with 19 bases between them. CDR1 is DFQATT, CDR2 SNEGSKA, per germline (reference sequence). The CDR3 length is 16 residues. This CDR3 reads CSARDQEWTTAEKLFF. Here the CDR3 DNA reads TGCAGTGCTAGAGATCAGGAGTGGACAACCGCGGAAAAACTGTTTTTT.

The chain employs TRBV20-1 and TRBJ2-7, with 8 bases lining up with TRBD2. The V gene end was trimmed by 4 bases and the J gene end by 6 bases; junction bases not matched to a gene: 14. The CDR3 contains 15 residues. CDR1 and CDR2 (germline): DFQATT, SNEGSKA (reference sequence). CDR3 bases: TGCAGTGCTACCCGCGGGGGGCCTAAGGCGGGCGAGCAGTACTTC. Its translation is CSATRGGPKAGEQYF.

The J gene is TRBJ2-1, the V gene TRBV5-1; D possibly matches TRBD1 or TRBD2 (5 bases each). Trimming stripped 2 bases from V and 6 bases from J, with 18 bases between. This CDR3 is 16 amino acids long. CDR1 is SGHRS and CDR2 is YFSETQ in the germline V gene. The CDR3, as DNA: TGCGCCAGCAGCTTATGGGACCCGTCCCTTGTCAATGAGCAGTTCTTC. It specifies CASSLWDPSLVNEQFF.

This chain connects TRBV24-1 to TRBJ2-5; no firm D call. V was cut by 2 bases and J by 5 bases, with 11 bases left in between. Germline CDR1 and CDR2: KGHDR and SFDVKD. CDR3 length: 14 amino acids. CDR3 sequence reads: CATSDSLVGETQYF. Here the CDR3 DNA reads TGTGCCACCAGTGATTCCCTGGTTGGGGAGACCCAGTACTTC.

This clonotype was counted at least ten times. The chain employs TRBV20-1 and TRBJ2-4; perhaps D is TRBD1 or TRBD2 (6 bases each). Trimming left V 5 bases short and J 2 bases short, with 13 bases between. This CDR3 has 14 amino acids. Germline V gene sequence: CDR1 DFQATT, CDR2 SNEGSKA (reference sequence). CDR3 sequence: CSAGGRVTKNIQYF. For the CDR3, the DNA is TGCAGTGCTGGGGGGCGCGTGACCAAAAACATTCAGTACTTC.

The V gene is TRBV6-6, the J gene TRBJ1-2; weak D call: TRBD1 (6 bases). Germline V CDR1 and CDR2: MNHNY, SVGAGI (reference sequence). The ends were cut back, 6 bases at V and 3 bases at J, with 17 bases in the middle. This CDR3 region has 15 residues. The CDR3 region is CASSRGRGADYGYTF. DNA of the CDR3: TGTGCCAGCAGCCGCGGACGGGGGGCAGACTATGGCTACACCTTC.

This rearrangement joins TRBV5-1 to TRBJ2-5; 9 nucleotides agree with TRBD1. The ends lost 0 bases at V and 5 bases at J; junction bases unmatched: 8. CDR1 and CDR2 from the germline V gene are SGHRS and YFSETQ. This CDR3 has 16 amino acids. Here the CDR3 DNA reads TGCGCCAGCAGCTTGGGACCAGCCGGGACAGGGGAGACCCAGTACTTC. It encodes CASSLGPAGTGETQYF.

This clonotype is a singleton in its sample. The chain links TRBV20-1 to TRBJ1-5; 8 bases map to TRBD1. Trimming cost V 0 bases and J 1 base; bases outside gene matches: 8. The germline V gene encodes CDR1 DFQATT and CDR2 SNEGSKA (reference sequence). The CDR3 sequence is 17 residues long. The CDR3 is CSARDLLQGVSNQPQHF. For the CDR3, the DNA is TGCAGTGCTAGAGACCTACTACAGGGGGTAAGCAATCAGCCCCAGCATTTT.

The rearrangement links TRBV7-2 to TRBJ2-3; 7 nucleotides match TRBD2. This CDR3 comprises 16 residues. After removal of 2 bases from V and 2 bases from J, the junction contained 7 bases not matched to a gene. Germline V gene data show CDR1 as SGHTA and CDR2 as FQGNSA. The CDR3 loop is CASSLRLATSTDTQYF. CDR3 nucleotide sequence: TGTGCCAGCAGCTTACGACTAGCAACCTCCACAGATACGCAGTATTTT.

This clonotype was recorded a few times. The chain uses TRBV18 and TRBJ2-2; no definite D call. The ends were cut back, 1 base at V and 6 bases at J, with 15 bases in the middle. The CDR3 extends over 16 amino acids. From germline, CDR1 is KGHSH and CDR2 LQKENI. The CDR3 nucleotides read TGTGCCAGCTCACCACAGGAGCTCGAGGTGGCCGGGGAGCTGTTTTTT. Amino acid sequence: CASSPQELEVAGELFF.

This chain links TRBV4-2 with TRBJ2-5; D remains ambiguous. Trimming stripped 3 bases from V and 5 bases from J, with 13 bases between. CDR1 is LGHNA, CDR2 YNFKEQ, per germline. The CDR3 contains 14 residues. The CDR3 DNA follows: TGTGCCAGCAGCCAGGGCTCCCTCATGGAGACCCAGTACTTC. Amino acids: CASSQGSLMETQYF.

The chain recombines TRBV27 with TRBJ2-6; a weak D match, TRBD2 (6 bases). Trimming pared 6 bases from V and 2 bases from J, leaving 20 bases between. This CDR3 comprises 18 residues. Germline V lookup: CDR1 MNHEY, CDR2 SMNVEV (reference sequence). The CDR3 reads CASSRRGRMGPGANVLTF. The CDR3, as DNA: TGTGCCAGCAGCCGACGGGGGAGGATGGGACCTGGGGCCAACGTCCTGACTTTC.